This T cell receptor (beta chain) was obtained from a study of tumor-infiltrating lymphocytes in oesophageal squamous cell carcinoma. This clonotype was detected ten times or more. MiXCR, applied by TCRdb to the PCR reads, yields one record per CDR3 protein. The repertoire consists of 2,500 to 3,000 distinct CDR3 sequences, with 15% occurring once and the leading ten covering more than 25%. The receptor was derived from a male donor with esophageal squamous cell carcinoma. The sample comprised esophageal tumor tissue.

The CDR3 DNA reads as TGTGCCAGCAGTTCTACAGGGCTCCACGAGCAGTACTTC. Amino acid sequence: CASSSTGLHEQYF. V gene TRBV6-1 combines with J gene TRBJ2-7; a possible D gene is TRBD1 (6 bases). V dropped 5 bases and J dropped 5 bases, with 13 bases sitting between them. Germline V CDR1 and CDR2: MNHNS, SASEGT. This CDR3 region has 13 residues.